This T cell receptor (beta chain) is from a study of blood T cell repertoires in COVID-19. Germline V gives CDR1 SNHLY, CDR2 FYNNEI. V gave up 1 base and J gave up 4 bases; unmatched junction bases: 2. This CDR3 has 15 amino acids. Authors' analysis steps: Amplification of reference gene primers was used by the study to estimate nucleated cell counts. TCRdb's table, derived via immunoSEQ multiplex PCR, lists solely in-frame clones and lacks some. V, J and clone size derive from that table, while D and trimming were established from the DNA sequence. The sample holds about 200,000 clones, roughly 83% seen once.

Source material: peripheral blood. This receptor was taken from a man aged 35 to 55 with acute or convalescent COVID-19. The chain has TRBV2 and TRBJ2-1; 9 nucleotides agree with TRBD2. The CDR3 reads CASSEGLAGYNEQFF. The CDR3 DNA reads TGTGCCAGCAGTGAAGGCCTAGCGGGGTACAATGAGCAGTTCTTC. Using reference TRBV2 and TRBJ2-1 for the parts outside the CDR3, the full variable domain is EPEVTQTPSHQVTQMGQEVILRCVPISNHLYFYWYRQILGQKVEFLVSFYNNEISEKSEIFDDQFSVERPDGSNFTLKIRSTKLEDSAMYFCASSEGLAGYNEQFFGPGTRLTVL.